Detailed here is one TCR beta chain. The data are from a study of blood T cell repertoires in COVID-19. V lost 3 bases and J 0 bases, leaving 15 bases between the germline ends. The germline gives CDR1 KGHSH, CDR2 LQKENI. The CDR3 runs 18 residues. TCRdb keeps only in-frame clones here, not all; method: immunoSEQ multiplex PCR. The table has 200,000 to 300,000 clones, roughly 88% seen once; the top ten hold around 6.6%. Seattle patients were enrolled while actively infected and followed longitudinally. The sequence was collected from a woman in her twenties or thirties with COVID-19, enrolled during active disease. Sequencing used peripheral blood. This chain links TRBV18 with TRBJ2-6; D perhaps matches TRBD1 (5 bases). The CDR3 coding sequence is TGTGCCAGCTCACCTATAAGGGCAGGGTACTCTGGGGCCAACGTCCTGACTTTC. Protein sequence: CASSPIRAGYSGANVLTF.